This is a list of T cell receptor beta chains from one sample in a study of T-cell reconstitution after alpha-beta-depleted transplantation in children. Via MiXCR, TCRdb re-called the PCR reads, giving one row per CDR3 protein. The sample lists 380,000 or so distinct CDR3 sequences; about 14% were seen once. The sample was PBMCs, taken from the stem cell graft. The source of these receptors is a human donor who donated a stem cell graft to a child with Fanconi anemia. The CDR3 runs from the conserved cysteine through the conserved F or W. A D gene is named only where the DNA matches it firmly. Size is omitted from some rows. Given values are once, few, many or a class for expanded clones.

d_gene	v_gene	j_gene	abundance	len	CDR3aa	CDR3nt
NA	TRBV6-5	TRBJ2-1	few	13	CASSYKGSGEQFF	TGTGCCAGCAGTTATAAGGGGTCGGGTGAGCAGTTCTTC
NA	TRBV6-2/TRBV6-3	TRBJ1-2	few	13	CASRPTANYGYTF	TGTGCCAGCAGGCCGACAGCTAACTATGGCTACACCTTC
TRBD1	TRBV5-1	TRBJ1-2	few	12	CASSQDRDGYTF	TGCGCCAGCAGCCAGGACAGGGATGGCTACACCTTC
NA	TRBV11-2	TRBJ2-3	NA	11	CASSLASSTSF	TGTGCCAGCAGCTTAGCATCTAGTACCAGTTTC
NA	TRBV20-1	TRBJ1-2	few	12	CSARWGGYGYTF	TGCAGTGCTAGGTGGGGAGGCTATGGCTACACCTTC
NA	TRBV25-1	TRBJ1-1	few	15	CASSEFGAGNTEAFF	TGTGCCAGCAGTGAATTTGGGGCAGGGAACACTGAAGCTTTCTTT
TRBD1	TRBV7-9	TRBJ1-2	NA	14	CASIDMTGGYGYTF	TGTGCCAGCATCGATATGACAGGGGGTTATGGCTACACCTTC
TRBD1	TRBV5-1	TRBJ1-1	NA	15	CASSLGTGFDTEAFF	TGCGCCAGCAGCTTGGGGACAGGGTTTGACACTGAAGCTTTCTTT
NA	TRBV27	TRBJ1-5	few	18	CVPAVWGPTGNRNQPQHF	TGTGTACCAGCAGTTTGGGGGCCAACAGGGAATCGCAATCAGCCCCAGCATTTT
NA	TRBV4-1	TRBJ2-1	NA	13	CASSQDSGTRLFF	TGCGCCAGCAGCCAAGACTCCGGGACCCGGCTGTTCTTC